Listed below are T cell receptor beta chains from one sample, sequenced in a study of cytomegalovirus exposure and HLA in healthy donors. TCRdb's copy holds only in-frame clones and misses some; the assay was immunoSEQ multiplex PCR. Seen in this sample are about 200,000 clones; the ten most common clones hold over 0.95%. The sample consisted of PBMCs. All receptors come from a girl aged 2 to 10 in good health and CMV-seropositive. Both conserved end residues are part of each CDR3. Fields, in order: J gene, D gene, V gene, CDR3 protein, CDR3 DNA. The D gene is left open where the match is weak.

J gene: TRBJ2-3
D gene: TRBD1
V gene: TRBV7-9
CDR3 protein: CASSEGQGKDTQYF
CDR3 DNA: TGTGCCAGCAGCGAGGGACAGGGGAAGGATACGCAGTATTTT

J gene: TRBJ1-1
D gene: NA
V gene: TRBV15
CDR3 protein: CATSHALNEAFF
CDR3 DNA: TGTGCCACCAGCCACGCACTCAATGAAGCTTTCTTT

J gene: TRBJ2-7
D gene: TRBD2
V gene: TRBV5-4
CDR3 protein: CASSVGLAGSYEQYF
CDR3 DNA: TGTGCCAGCAGCGTTGGACTAGCGGGCTCCTACGAGCAGTACTTC

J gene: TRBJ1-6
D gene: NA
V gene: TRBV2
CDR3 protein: CASSKTRGIGNSPLHF
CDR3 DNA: TGTGCCAGCTCTAAGACGAGAGGGATTGGAAATTCACCCCTCCACTTT

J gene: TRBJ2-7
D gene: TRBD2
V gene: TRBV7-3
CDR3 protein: CASSPLGGDEQYF
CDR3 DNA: TGTGCCAGCAGCCCCCTGGGGGGGGACGAGCAGTACTTC

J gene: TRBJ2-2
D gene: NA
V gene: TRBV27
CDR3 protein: CASSFSRNTGELFF
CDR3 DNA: TGTGCCAGCAGTTTTAGCAGGAACACCGGGGAGCTGTTTTTT

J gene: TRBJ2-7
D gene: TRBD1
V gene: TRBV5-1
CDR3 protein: CASSSTGGEYF
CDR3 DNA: TGCGCCAGCAGCTCGACAGGGGGGGAGTACTTC

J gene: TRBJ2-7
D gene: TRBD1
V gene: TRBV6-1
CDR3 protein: CASRPGQGYEQYF
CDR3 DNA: TGTGCCAGCAGGCCGGGACAGGGGTACGAGCAGTACTTC

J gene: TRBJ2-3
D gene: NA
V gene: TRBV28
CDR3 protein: CASSLPGTDTQYF
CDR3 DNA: TGTGCCAGCAGCCTCCCAGGGACAGATACGCAGTATTTT

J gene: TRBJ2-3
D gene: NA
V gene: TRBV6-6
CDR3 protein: CASSYAGSTDTQYF
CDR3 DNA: TGTGCCAGCAGTTACGCCGGTAGCACAGATACGCAGTATTTT

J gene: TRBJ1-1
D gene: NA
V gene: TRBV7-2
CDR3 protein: CASSLTSRAHTEAFF
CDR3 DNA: TGTGCCAGCAGCTTAACAAGCAGGGCTCACACTGAAGCTTTCTTT

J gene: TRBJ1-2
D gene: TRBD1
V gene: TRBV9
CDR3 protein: CASSDRTGVYYGYTF
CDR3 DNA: TGTGCCAGCAGCGACCGGACAGGGGTGTACTATGGCTACACCTTC

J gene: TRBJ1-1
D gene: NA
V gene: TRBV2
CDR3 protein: CASSDAGRSMNTEAFF
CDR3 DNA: TGTGCCAGCAGTGATGCAGGGAGGAGTATGAACACTGAAGCTTTCTTT

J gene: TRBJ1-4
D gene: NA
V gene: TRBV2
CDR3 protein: CASSGEIPINEKLFF
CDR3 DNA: TGTGCCAGCAGTGGGGAGATCCCTATTAATGAAAAACTGTTTTTT

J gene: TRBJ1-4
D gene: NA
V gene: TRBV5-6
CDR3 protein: CASSGPGGNEKLFF
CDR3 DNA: TGTGCCAGCAGCGGCCCGGGGGGTAATGAAAAACTGTTTTTT

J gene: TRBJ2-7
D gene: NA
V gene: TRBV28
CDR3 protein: CASSLSLPPSSYEQYF
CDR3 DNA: TGTGCCAGCAGTTTATCTTTGCCGCCGAGCTCCTACGAGCAGTACTTC

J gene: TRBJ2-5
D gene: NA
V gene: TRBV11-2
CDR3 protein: CASSSPGSGFLETQYF
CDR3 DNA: TGTGCCAGCAGCTCCCCAGGGTCGGGCTTTTTGGAGACCCAGTACTTC

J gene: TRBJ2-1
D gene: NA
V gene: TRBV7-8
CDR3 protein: CASSPVGGSNNEQFF
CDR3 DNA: TGTGCCAGCAGCCCGGTCGGGGGTAGCAACAATGAGCAGTTCTTC

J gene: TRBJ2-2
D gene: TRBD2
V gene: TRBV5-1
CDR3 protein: CASSTRGTSRGNTGELFF
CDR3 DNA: TGCGCCAGCAGCACCAGGGGGACTAGCCGGGGTAACACCGGGGAGCTGTTTTTT

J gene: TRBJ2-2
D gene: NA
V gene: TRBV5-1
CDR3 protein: CASSSFRTANTGELFF
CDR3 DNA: TGCGCCAGCAGCTCCTTTCGGACAGCGAACACCGGGGAGCTGTTTTTT

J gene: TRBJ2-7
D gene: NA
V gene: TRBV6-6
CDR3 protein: CASRPTGLFYEQYF
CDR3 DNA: TGTGCCAGCAGACCGACAGGCCTATTCTACGAGCAGTACTTC

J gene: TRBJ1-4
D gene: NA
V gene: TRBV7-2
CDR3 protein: CASSLAGLNEKLFF
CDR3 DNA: TGTGCCAGCAGCTTGGCAGGCTTAAATGAAAAACTGTTTTTT

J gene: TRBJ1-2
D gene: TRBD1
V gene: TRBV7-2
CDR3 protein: CASSLVPTGERWGYGYTF
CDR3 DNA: TGTGCCAGCAGCTTAGTTCCGACAGGGGAGCGGTGGGGCTATGGCTACACCTTC

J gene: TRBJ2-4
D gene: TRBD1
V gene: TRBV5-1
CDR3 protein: CASSLGSLRDRKNIQYF
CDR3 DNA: TGCGCCAGCAGCTTGGGGTCCCTACGGGACAGAAAAAACATTCAGTACTTC

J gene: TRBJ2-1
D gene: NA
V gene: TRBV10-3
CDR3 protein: CAISDPFYNEQFF
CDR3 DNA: TGTGCCATCAGTGACCCCTTCTACAATGAGCAGTTCTTC

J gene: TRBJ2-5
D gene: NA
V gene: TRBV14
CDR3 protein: CASSNSGLRETQYF
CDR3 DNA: TGTGCCAGCAGCAACAGCGGGTTGCGAGAGACCCAGTACTTC

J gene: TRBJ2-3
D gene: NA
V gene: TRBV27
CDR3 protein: CASSFSLLGDTDTQYF
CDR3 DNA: TGTGCCAGCAGTTTTTCACTCCTAGGGGACACAGATACGCAGTATTTT

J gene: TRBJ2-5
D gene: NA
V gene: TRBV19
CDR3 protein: CASSPQVQETQYF
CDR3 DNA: TGTGCCAGTAGTCCCCAGGTACAAGAGACCCAGTACTTC

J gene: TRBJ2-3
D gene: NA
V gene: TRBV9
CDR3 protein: CASSVRASSGLNTDTQYF
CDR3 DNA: TGTGCCAGCAGCGTACGAGCGAGCTCGGGACTCAACACAGATACGCAGTATTTT

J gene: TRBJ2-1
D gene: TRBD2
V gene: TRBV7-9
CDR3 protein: CASSSGLIAYNEQFF
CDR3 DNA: TGTGCCAGCAGCTCGGGACTAATAGCTTACAATGAGCAGTTCTTC

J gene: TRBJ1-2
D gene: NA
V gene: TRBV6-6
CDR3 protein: CASTRGLYGYTF
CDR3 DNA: TGTGCCAGCACCCGGGGACTCTATGGCTACACCTTC

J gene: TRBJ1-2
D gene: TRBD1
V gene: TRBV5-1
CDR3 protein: CASSLVPAGTGDYYGYTF
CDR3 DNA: TGCGCCAGCAGCTTGGTTCCCGCCGGGACAGGCGACTACTATGGCTACACCTTC

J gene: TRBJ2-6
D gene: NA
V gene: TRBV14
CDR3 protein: CASSQWGGQTGANVLTF
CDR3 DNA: TGTGCCAGCAGCCAGTGGGGGGGACAAACTGGGGCCAACGTCCTGACTTTC

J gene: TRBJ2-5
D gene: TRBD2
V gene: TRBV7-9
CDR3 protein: CASSLLWLAGGSGETQYF
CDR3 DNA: TGTGCCAGCAGCTTATTGTGGTTAGCGGGAGGGTCTGGAGAGACCCAGTACTTC

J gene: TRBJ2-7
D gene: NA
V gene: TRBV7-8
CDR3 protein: CASSLSVTPIYEQYF
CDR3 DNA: TGTGCCAGCAGCTTATCGGTCACCCCGATCTACGAGCAGTACTTC

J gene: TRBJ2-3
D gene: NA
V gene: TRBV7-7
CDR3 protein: CASSLAGSTDTQYF
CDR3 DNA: TGTGCTAGCAGCTTAGCCGGGAGCACAGATACGCAGTATTTT

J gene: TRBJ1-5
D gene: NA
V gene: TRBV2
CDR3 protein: CASSETPGGNQPQHF
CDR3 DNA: TGTGCCAGCAGTGAGACTCCGGGCGGGAATCAGCCCCAGCATTTT

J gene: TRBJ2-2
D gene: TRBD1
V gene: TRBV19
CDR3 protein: CASLGPQGATGELFF
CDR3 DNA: TGTGCCAGCCTTGGACCTCAGGGGGCCACCGGGGAGCTGTTTTTT

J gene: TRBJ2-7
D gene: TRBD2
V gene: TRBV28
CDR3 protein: CASSYPGGPAYEQYF
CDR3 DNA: TGTGCCAGCAGTTACCCGGGAGGGCCGGCCTACGAGCAGTACTTC

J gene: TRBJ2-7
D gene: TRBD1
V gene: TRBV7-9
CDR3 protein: CASSILQGLTYEQYF
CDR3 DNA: TGTGCCAGCAGCATCTTACAGGGGCTCACCTACGAGCAGTACTTC

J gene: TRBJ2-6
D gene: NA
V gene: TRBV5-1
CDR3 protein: CASSLGARVVLSGANVLTF
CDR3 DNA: TGCGCCAGCAGCTTGGGTGCAAGAGTGGTCCTCTCTGGGGCCAACGTCCTGACTTTC

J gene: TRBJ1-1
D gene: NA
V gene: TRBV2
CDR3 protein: CASTGDYNTEAFF
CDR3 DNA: TGTGCCAGCACAGGGGATTATAACACTGAAGCTTTCTTT

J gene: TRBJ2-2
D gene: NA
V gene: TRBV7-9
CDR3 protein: CASSPSLVRGTGELFF
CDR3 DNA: TGTGCCAGCAGCCCCAGTCTGGTCCGGGGAACCGGGGAGCTGTTTTTT

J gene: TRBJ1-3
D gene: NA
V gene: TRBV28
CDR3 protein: CASSLQVDLSGNTIYF
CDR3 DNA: TGTGCCAGCAGTTTGCAGGTGGATCTCTCTGGAAACACCATATATTTT

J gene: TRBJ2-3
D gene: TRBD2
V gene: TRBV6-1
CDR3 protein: CASSEEALRLAGCDTQYF
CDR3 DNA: TGTGCCAGCAGTGAAGAGGCCCTCCGCCTAGCGGGATGCGATACGCAGTATTTT

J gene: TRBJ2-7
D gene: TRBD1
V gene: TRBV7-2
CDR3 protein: CASSLGKGGQGNEQYF
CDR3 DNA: TGTGCCAGCAGCTTAGGGAAAGGGGGACAGGGAAACGAGCAGTACTTC

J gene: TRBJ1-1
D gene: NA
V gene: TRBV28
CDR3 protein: CASSLGTRRGRMNTEAFF
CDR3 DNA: TGTGCCAGCAGTTTAGGAACTCGGCGGGGTCGCATGAACACTGAAGCTTTCTTT

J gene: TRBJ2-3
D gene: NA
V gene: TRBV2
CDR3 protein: CASSDGSGYLDTQYF
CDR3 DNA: TGTGCCAGCTCGGACGGGAGTGGTTATTTGGATACGCAGTATTTT

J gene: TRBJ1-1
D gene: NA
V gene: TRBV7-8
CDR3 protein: CATTGGTEAFF
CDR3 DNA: TGTGCCACGACGGGTGGCACTGAAGCTTTCTTT

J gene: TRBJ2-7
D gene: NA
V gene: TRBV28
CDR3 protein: CASSLIRLEQYF
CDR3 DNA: TGTGCCAGCAGTTTAATCAGGCTCGAGCAGTACTTC

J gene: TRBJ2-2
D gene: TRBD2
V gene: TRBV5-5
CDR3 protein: CASSLVAGGPGELFF
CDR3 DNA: TGTGCCAGCAGCTTAGTAGCGGGAGGACCCGGGGAGCTGTTTTTT

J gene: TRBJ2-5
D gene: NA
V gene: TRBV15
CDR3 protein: CATSRDWSSVQSQETQYF
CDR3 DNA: TGTGCCACCAGCAGAGATTGGTCTAGCGTACAGAGCCAAGAGACCCAGTACTTC

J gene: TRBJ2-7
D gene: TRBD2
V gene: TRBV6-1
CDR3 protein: CASSVGLGIREQYF
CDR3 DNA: TGTGCCAGCAGTGTGGGACTAGGAATTCGTGAGCAGTACTTC

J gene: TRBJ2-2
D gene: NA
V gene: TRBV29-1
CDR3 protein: CSVGGSFTGELFF
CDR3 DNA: TGCAGCGTTGGAGGCAGTTTCACCGGGGAGCTGTTTTTT